This T cell receptor beta chain comes out of a study of T cell responses to AZD1222 COVID-19 vaccine. Generated by immunoSEQ multiplex PCR, the TCRdb table keeps only in-frame clones and is missing some. The sample carries some 98,000 clones, 88% recorded once. The receptor's source is an adult in good health. The specimen was peripheral blood, collected on day 0 of AZD1222 vaccination.

The CDR3 region is CASSQAPGSNYGYTF. The CDR3 coding sequence is TGTGCCAGCAGCCAAGCGCCCGGCTCTAACTATGGCTACACCTTC. This chain links TRBV3-1 (or the pseudogene TRBV3-2) with TRBJ1-2; D gene unclear. Germline V CDR1 and CDR2: LGHDT, YNNKEL (reference sequence). Trimming pared 1 base from V and 0 bases from J, leaving 9 bases between. CDR3 length: 15 amino acids.